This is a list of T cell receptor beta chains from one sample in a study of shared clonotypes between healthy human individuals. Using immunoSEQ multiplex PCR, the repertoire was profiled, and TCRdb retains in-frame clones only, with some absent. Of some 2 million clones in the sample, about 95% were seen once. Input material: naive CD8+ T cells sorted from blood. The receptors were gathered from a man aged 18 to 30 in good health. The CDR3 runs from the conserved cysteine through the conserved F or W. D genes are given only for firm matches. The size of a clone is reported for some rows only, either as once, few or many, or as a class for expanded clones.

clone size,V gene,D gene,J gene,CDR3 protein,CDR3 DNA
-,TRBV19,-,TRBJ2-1,CASSIGGKRYEQFF,TGTGCCAGTAGTATTGGGGGGAAGCGTTATGAGCAGTTCTTC
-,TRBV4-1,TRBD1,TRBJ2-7,CASSHAGQGAYEQYF,TGCGCCAGCAGCCACGCAGGACAGGGGGCCTACGAGCAGTACTTC
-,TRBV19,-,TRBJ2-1,CASTTDLTGPFF,TGTGCCAGTACCACAGACCTAACGGGACCGTTCTTC
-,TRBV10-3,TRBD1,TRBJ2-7,CAISTGTASYEQYF,TGTGCCATCAGCACCGGGACAGCATCCTACGAGCAGTACTTC
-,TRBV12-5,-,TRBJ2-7,CASGRPGSYEQYF,TGTGCTAGTGGCCGGCCGGGGTCCTACGAGCAGTACTTC
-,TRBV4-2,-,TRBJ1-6,CASSQDRVPHNSPLHF,TGTGCCAGCAGCCAAGATCGAGTTCCACATAATTCACCCCTCCACTTT
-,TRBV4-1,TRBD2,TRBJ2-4,CASSQVPYGLAVNIQYF,TGCGCCAGCAGCCAAGTTCCTTACGGACTAGCGGTTAACATTCAGTACTTC
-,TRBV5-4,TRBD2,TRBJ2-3,CAPGTSGQGTDTQYF,TGTGCCCCCGGGACTAGCGGGCAAGGCACAGATACGCAGTATTTT
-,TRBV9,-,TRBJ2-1,CASSVGDFLSYNEQFF,TGTGCCAGCAGCGTAGGGGATTTCCTCTCCTACAATGAGCAGTTCTTC
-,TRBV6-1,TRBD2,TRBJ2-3,CASSEDRLLATSGSVTDTQYF,TGTGCCAGCAGTGAAGACAGGCTTCTGGCAACTAGCGGGAGTGTAACAGATACGCAGTATTTT
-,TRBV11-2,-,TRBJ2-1,CASSLDLLFGVYNEQFF,TGTGCCAGCAGCTTAGATCTTTTATTTGGGGTGTACAATGAGCAGTTCTTC
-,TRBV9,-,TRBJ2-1,CASSVGANEQFF,TGTGCCAGCAGCGTGGGAGCGAATGAGCAGTTCTTC
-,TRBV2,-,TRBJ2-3,CASSEFPGTDTQYF,TGTGCCAGCAGTGAATTCCCGGGCACAGATACGCAGTATTTT
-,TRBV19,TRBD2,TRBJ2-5,CASMGTGGHQETQYF,TGTGCCAGTATGGGAACGGGGGGACACCAAGAGACCCAGTACTTC
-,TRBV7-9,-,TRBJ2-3,CASSPPGISTDTQYF,TGTGCCAGCAGCCCCCCCGGGATAAGCACAGATACGCAGTATTTT
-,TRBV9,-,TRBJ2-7,CASSVGTGQKNYEQYF,TGTGCCAGCAGCGTAGGGACCGGACAGAAGAACTACGAGCAGTACTTC
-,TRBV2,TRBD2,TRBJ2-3,CASSSVAGGRADTQYF,TGTGCCAGCAGCTCTGTAGCGGGAGGTCGGGCAGATACGCAGTATTTT
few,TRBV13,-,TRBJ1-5,CASSIQGGPQHF,TGTGCCAGCAGCATACAGGGAGGGCCCCAGCATTTT
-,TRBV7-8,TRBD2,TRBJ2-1,CASSFNLLGLAGPQGGQFF,TGTGCCAGCAGCTTTAATCTCCTGGGGCTAGCGGGACCCCAAGGAGGTCAGTTCTTC
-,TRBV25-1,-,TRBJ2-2,CASSEQGYTGELFF,TGTGCCAGCAGTGAACAGGGGTACACCGGGGAGCTGTTTTTT
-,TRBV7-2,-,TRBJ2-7,CASSPRDHYYEQYF,TGTGCCAGCAGCCCCCGGGACCATTATTACGAGCAGTACTTC
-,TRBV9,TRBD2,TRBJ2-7,CASSVEPAGGNEQYF,TGTGCCAGCAGCGTCGAGCCAGCGGGAGGGAACGAGCAGTACTTC
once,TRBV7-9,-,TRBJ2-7,CAGASEIGPYEQYF,TGTGCCGGGGCCTCCGAAATAGGGCCCTACGAGCAGTACTTC
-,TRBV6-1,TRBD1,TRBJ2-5,CASSGGQGEQETQYF,TGTGCCAGCAGTGGGGGACAGGGGGAGCAAGAGACCCAGTACTTC